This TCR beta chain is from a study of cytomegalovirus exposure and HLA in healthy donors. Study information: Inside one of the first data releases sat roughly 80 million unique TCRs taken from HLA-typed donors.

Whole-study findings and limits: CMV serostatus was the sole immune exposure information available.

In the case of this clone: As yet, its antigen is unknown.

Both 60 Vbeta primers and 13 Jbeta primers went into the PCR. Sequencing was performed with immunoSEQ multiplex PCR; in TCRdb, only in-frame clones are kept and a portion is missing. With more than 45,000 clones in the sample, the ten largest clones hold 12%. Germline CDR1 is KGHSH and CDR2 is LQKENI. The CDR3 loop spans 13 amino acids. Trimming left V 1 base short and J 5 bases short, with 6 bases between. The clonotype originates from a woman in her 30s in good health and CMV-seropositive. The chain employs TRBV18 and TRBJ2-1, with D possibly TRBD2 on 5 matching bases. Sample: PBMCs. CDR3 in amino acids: CASSPQRDNEQFF. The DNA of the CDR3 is TGTGCCAGCTCACCACAGAGGGACAATGAGCAGTTCTTC.